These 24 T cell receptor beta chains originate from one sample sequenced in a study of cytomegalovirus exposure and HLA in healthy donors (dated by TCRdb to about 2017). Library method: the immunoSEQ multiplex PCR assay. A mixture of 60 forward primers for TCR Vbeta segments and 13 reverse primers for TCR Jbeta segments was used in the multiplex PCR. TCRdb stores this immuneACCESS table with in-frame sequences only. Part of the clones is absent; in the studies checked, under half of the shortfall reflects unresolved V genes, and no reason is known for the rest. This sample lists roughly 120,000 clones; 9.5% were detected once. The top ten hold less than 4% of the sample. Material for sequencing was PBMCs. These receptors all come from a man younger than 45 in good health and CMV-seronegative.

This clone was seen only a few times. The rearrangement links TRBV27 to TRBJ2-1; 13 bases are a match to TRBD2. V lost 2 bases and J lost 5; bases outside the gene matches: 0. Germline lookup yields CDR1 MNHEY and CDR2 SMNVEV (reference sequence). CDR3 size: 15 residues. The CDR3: CASSLGTSGNNEQFF. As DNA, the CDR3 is TGTGCCAGCAGTTTAGGGACTAGCGGGAACAATGAGCAGTTCTTC.

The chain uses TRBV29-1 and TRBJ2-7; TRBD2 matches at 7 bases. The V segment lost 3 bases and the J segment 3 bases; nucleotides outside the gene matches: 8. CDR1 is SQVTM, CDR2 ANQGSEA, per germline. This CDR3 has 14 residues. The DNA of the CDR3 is TGCAGCGTTGACTTGCAACCGGGAGGCTACGAGCAGTACTTC. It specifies CSVDLQPGGYEQYF.

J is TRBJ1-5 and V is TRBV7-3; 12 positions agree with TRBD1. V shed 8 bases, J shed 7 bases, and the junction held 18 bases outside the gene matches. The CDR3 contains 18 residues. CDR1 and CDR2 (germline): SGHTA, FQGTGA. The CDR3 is CASYRGLVGQGARQPQHF. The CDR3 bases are TGTGCCAGCTACAGGGGGCTGGTGGGACAGGGGGCCCGGCAGCCCCAGCATTTT.

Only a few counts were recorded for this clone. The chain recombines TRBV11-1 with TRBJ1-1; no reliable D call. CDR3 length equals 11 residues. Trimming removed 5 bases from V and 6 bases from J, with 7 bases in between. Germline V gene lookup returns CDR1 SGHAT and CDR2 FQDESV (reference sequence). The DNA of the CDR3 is TGTGCCAGCAGCGAGAGGGCTGAAGCTTTCTTT. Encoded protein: CASSERAEAFF.

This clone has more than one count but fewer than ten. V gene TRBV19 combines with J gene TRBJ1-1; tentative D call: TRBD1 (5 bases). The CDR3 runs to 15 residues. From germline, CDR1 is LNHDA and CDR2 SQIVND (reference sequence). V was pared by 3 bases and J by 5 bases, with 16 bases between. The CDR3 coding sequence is TGTGCCAGTAGTATCTCCTCCGGTTCAGGGACTGAAGCTTTCTTT. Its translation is CASSISSGSGTEAFF.

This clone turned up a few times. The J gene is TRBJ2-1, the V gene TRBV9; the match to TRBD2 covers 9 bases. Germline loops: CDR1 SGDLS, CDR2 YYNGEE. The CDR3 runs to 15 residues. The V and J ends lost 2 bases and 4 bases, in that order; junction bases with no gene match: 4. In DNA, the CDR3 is TGTGCCAGCAGCGTTAGCGGGAGAGCTTACAATGAGCAGTTCTTC. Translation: CASSVSGRAYNEQFF.

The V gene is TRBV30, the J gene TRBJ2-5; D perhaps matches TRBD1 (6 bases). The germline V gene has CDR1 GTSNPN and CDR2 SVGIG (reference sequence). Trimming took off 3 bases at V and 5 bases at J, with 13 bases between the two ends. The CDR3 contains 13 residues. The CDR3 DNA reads TGTGCCTGGAGGGACAGCCGGCGCGAGACCCAGTACTTC. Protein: CAWRDSRRETQYF.

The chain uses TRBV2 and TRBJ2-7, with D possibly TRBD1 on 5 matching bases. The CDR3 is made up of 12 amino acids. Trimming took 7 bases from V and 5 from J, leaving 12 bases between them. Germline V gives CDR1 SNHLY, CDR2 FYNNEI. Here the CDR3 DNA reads TGTGCCAGCACGAGGCAGGGCGACGAGCAGTACTTC. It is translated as CASTRQGDEQYF.

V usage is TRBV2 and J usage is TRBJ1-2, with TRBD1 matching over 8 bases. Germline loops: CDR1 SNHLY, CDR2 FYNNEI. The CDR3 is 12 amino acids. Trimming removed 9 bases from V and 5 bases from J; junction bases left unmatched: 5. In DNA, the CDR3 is TGTGCCAGGGACAGGGACATTTATGGCTACACCTTC. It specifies CARDRDIYGYTF.

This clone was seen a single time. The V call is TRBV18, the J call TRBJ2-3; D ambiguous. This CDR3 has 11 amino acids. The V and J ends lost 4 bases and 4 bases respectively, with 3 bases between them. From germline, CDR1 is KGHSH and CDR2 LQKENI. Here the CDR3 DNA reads TGTGCCAGCTCACGCGCAGATACGCAGTATTTT. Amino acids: CASSRADTQYF.

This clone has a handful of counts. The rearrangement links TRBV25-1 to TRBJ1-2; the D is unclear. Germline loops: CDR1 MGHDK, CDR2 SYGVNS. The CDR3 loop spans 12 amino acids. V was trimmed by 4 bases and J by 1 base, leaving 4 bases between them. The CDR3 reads CASSGLNYGYTF. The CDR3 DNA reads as TGTGCCAGCAGTGGGCTTAACTATGGCTACACCTTC.

CDR3 amino acids: CASSLGRQAESEQYF. The CDR3 region has the DNA TGTGCCAGCAGCTTAGGTAGGCAGGCCGAGAGCGAGCAGTACTTC. This sequence joins TRBV7-9 and TRBJ2-7; D not resolved. The germline V gene encodes CDR1 SEHNR and CDR2 FQNEAQ (reference sequence). The CDR3 spans 15 residues. V lost 1 base to trimming and J lost 6 bases, with 16 bases between them.

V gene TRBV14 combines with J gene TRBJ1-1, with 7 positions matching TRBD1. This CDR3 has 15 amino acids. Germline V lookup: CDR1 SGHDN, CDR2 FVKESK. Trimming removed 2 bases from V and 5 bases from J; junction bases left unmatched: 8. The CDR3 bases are TGTGCCAGCAGCCAACACAGGGGTGGGGGTACTGAAGCTTTCTTT. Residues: CASSQHRGGGTEAFF.

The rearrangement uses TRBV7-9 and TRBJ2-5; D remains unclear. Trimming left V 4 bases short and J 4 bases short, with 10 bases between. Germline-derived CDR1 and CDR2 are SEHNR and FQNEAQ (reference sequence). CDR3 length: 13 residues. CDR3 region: CASSSPSGETQYF. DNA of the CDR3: TGTGCCAGCAGCTCCCCCTCCGGAGAGACCCAGTACTTC.

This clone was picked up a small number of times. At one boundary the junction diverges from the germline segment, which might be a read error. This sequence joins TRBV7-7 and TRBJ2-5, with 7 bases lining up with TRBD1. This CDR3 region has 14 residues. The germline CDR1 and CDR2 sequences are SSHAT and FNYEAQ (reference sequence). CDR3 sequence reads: CASSPGQNQETQYF. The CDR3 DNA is TGTGCTAGCAGCCCGGGACAGAACCAAGAGACCCAGTACTTC.

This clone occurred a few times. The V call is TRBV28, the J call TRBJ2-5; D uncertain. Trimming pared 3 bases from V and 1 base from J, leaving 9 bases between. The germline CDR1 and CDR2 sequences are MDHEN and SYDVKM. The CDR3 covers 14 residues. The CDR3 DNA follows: TGTGCCAGCAGTTTTGCGGCAGTCCAAGAGACCCAGTACTTC. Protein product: CASSFAAVQETQYF.

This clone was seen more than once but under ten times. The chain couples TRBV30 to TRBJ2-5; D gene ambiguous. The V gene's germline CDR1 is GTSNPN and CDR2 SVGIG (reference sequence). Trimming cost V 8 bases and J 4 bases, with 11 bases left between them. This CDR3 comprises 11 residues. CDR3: CAHSLSETQYF. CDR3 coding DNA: TGTGCCCACAGTCTCTCAGAGACCCAGTACTTC. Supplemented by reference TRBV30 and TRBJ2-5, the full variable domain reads SQTIHQWPATLVQPVGSPLSLECTVEGTSNPNLYWYRQAAGRGLQLLFYSVGIGQISSEVPQNLSASRPQDRQFILSSKKLLLSDSGFYLCAHSLSETQYFGPGTRLLVL.

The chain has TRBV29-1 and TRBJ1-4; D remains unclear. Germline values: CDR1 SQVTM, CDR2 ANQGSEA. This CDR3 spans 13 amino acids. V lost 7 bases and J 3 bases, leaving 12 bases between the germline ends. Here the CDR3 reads CSGGLRPNEKLFF. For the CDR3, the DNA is TGCAGCGGCGGACTGCGCCCTAATGAAAAACTGTTTTTT. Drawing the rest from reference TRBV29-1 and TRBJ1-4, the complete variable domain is SAVISQKPSRDICQRGTSLTIQCQVDSQVTMMFWYRQQPGQSLTLIATANQGSEATYESGFVIDKFPISRPNLTFSTLTVSNMSPEDSSIYLCSGGLRPNEKLFFGSGTQLSVL.

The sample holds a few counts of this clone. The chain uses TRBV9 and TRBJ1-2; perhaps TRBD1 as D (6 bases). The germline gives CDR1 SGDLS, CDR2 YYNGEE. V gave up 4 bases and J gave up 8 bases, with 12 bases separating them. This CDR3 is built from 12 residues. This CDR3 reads CASSPGAGGYTF. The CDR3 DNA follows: TGTGCCAGCAGCCCAGGGGCCGGAGGCTACACCTTC.

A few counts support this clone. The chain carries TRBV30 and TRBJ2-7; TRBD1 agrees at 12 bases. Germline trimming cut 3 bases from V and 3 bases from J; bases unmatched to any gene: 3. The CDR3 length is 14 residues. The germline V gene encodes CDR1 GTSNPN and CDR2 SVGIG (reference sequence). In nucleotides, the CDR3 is TGTGCCTGGAGCCGGGACAGGGGGCTCTACGAGCAGTACTTC. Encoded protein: CAWSRDRGLYEQYF. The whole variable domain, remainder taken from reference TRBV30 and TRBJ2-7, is SQTIHQWPATLVQPVGSPLSLECTVEGTSNPNLYWYRQAAGRGLQLLFYSVGIGQISSEVPQNLSASRPQDRQFILSSKKLLLSDSGFYLCAWSRDRGLYEQYFGPGTRLTVT.

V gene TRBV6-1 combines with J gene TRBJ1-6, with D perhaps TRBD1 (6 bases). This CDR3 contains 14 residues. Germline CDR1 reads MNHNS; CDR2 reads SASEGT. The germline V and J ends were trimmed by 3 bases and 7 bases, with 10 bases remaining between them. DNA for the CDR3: TGTGCCAGCAGTGACGGGCAGGGGAATTCACCCCTCCACTTT. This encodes CASSDGQGNSPLHF.

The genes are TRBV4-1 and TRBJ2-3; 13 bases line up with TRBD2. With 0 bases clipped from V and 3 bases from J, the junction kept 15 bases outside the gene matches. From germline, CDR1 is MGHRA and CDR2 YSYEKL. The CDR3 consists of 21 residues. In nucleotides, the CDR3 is TGCGCCAGCAGCCAAGATCTGGTATTGGGGGGACTAGCGGGACGGACAGATACGCAGTATTTT. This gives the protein CASSQDLVLGGLAGRTDTQYF.

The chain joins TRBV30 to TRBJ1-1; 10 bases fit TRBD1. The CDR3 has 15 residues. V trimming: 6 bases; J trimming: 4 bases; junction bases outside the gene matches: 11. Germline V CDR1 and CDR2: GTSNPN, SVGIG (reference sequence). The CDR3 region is CACFPRTGGSTEAFF. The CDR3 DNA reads TGTGCCTGTTTTCCCAGGACAGGGGGGTCCACTGAAGCTTTCTTT.

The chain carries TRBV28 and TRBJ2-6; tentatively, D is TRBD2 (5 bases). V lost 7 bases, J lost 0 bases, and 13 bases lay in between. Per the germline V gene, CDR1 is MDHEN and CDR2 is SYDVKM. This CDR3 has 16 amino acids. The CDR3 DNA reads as TGTGCCAGCACCGGGCTCGAGGGCTCTGGGGCCAACGTCCTGACTTTC. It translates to CASTGLEGSGANVLTF.